What follows are 20 T cell receptor beta chains derived from one specimen sequenced in a study of CD8+ T cells in alopecia areata (dated by TCRdb to 2016 to 2019). Library construction relied on the immunoSEQ multiplex PCR assay. To provide template for TCR sequencing, every sample had RNA extracted and reverse transcribed into cDNA. TCRdb took over this immuneACCESS table, retaining in-frame rearrangements with V and J assigned. Such tables are incomplete; in checked studies, under half of the missing clones stem from an unresolved V gene, and the remainder is unexplained. The sample table shows 95,000 to 120,000 clones, and 59% are seen once. The top ten clones comprise 20% to 25% of the sample. Input material: CD8+ T cells sorted from blood. Receptors originate from a human donor in good health.

V usage is TRBV11-2 and J usage is TRBJ2-5, with D maybe TRBD2 (5 bases). This CDR3 region has 12 residues. With 5 bases removed from V and 7 bases from J, the gap between germline ends came to 11 bases. The germline CDR1 and CDR2 sequences are SGHAT and FQNNGV. The CDR3 nucleotides are TGTGCCAGCAGCCGGCGCCGGGGGACCCAGTACTTC. This codes for CASSRRRGTQYF. Complete variable domain (other parts from reference TRBV11-2 and TRBJ2-5): EAGVAQSPRYKIIEKRQSVAFWCNPISGHATLYWYQQILGQGPKLLIQFQNNGVVDDSQLPKDRFSAERLKGVDSTLKIQPAKLEDSAVYLCASSRRRGTQYFGPGTRLLVL.

The chain links TRBV5-1 to TRBJ2-5; weak D call: TRBD2 (5 bases). The V end was cut by 0 bases, the J end by 5 bases, with 8 bases between. This CDR3 has 13 residues. Germline loops: CDR1 SGHRS, CDR2 YFSETQ. The DNA for the CDR3 is TGCGCCAGCAGCTTGGCTCTAGCCGAGACCCAGTACTTC. Its protein product is CASSLALAETQYF.

The J gene is TRBJ2-1, the V gene TRBV6-4; 7 bases are shared with TRBD2. Germline assignment: CDR1 MRHNA and CDR2 SNTAGT. There are 13 residues in the CDR3. V lost 10 bases to trimming and J lost 0 bases; unmatched junction nucleotides: 3. For the CDR3, the DNA is TGTGCCACCCGGGGGGACTCCTACAATGAGCAGTTCTTC. This sequence encodes CATRGDSYNEQFF.

CDR3 residues: CASSLGQGARNEQFF. The DNA for the CDR3 is TGCGCCAGCAGCTTGGGACAGGGGGCGCGCAATGAGCAGTTCTTC. The chain links TRBV4-1 to TRBJ2-1, with 12 bases matching TRBD1. V lost 5 bases and J lost 6; bases outside the gene matches: 5. The CDR3 sequence is 15 residues long. The germline CDR1 and CDR2 sequences are MGHRA and YSYEKL.

The V gene is TRBV4-2, the J gene TRBJ2-7; perhaps TRBD2 as D (6 bases). Trimming cost V 2 bases and J 2 bases, with 10 bases left between them. CDR1 and CDR2 (germline): LGHNA, YNFKEQ. The CDR3 sequence is 14 residues long. Here the CDR3 reads CASSQQLAPYEQYF. The CDR3 coding sequence is TGTGCCAGCAGCCAACAGCTAGCGCCCTACGAGCAGTACTTC.

This clone was found a few times. The V and J genes are TRBV13 and TRBJ2-5, with D perhaps matching TRBD2 (5 bases). Per the germline V gene, CDR1 is PRHDT and CDR2 is FYEKMQ (reference sequence). Trimming took off 2 bases at V and 2 bases at J, with 9 bases between the two ends. This CDR3 contains 14 residues. This CDR3 is CASSLRGLQETQYF. The DNA for the CDR3 is TGTGCCAGCAGCTTACGAGGGCTACAAGAGACCCAGTACTTC.

This clone was counted a few times. The J gene is TRBJ2-3, the V gene TRBV5-1; 8 bases map to TRBD1. This CDR3 spans 14 amino acids. V lost 0 bases and J lost 6; bases outside the gene matches: 3. Germline V gene data show CDR1 as SGHRS and CDR2 as YFSETQ. The DNA for the CDR3 is TGCGCCAGCAGCTTGGGACAGGGGATCGATACGCAGTATTTT. This codes for CASSLGQGIDTQYF.

The chain employs TRBV18 and TRBJ2-5, with TRBD2 identical over 8 bases. Germline V gene sequence: CDR1 KGHSH, CDR2 LQKENI. V lost 1 base and J lost 5; bases outside the gene matches: 15. The CDR3 has 18 residues. The CDR3 nucleotides are TGTGCCAGCTCACCACTCTCGGGACAAGCGGGGGACAAGGAGACCCAGTACTTC. Translating it yields CASSPLSGQAGDKETQYF.

V gene TRBV13 combines with J gene TRBJ1-2, with D possibly matching TRBD1 (5 bases). V lost 1 base and J lost 8, with 14 bases in between. The CDR3 length is 14 residues. The germline V gene encodes CDR1 PRHDT and CDR2 FYEKMQ (reference sequence). DNA for the CDR3: TGTGCCAGCAGCTTAGTATATGGGGCGGGCGGCTACACCTTC. This gives the protein CASSLVYGAGGYTF.

Only one count was recorded for this clone. V is TRBV5-1 and J is TRBJ2-5; D is uncertain. The germline V and J ends were trimmed by 0 bases and 10 bases, with 4 bases remaining between them. This CDR3 region has 10 residues. Germline assignment: CDR1 SGHRS and CDR2 YFSETQ. CDR3: CASSLAGQYF. CDR3 sequence (DNA): TGCGCCAGCAGCTTGGCAGGCCAGTACTTC.

This clone was seen a handful of times. The genes are TRBV7-2 and TRBJ2-5; 10 bases are shared with TRBD2. Germline assignment: CDR1 SGHTA and CDR2 FQGNSA. The length of the CDR3 is 17 residues. Trimming took 1 base from V and 0 from J; bases not matched to a gene: 5. CDR3 in amino acids: CASSLDPGLAYQETQYF. The CDR3 nucleotides read TGTGCCAGCAGCTTAGATCCGGGACTAGCGTACCAAGAGACCCAGTACTTC. The whole variable domain, filled in from reference TRBV7-2 and TRBJ2-5, reads GAGVSQSPSNKVTEKGKDVELRCDPISGHTALYWYRQSLGQGLEFLIYFQGNSAPDKSGLPSDRFSAERTGGSVSTLTIQRTQQEDSAVYLCASSLDPGLAYQETQYFGPGTRLLVL.

The V call is TRBV4-2, the J call TRBJ2-1; 15 positions match TRBD2. J was trimmed by 10 bases and V by 3 bases; bases with no gene match: 7. The CDR3 runs 16 residues. Germline CDR1 LGHNA, CDR2 YNFKEQ. The CDR3 loop reads CASSHGLAGGFLEQFF. The CDR3 DNA follows: TGTGCCAGCAGCCACGGACTAGCGGGGGGGTTTTTGGAGCAGTTCTTC.

This clone is classed as medium-sized (0.01 to 0.1%). This chain joins TRBV19 and TRBJ2-2; no clear D. This CDR3 has 12 amino acids. V was pared by 6 bases and J by 6 bases, with 8 bases between. CDR1 is LNHDA, CDR2 SQIVND, per germline (reference sequence). The CDR3 DNA reads TGTGCCAGTAGAGATGGTCCCGGGGAGCTGTTTTTT. Translation gives CASRDGPGELFF.

This sequence joins TRBV13 and TRBJ2-7, with D perhaps TRBD1 (6 bases). From germline, CDR1 is PRHDT and CDR2 FYEKMQ (reference sequence). V was clipped by 0 bases and J by 2 bases, with 8 bases between them. There are 14 residues in the CDR3. The chain's CDR3 is CASSLGRTAYEQYF. CDR3 DNA: TGTGCCAGCAGCTTAGGGCGGACAGCCTACGAGCAGTACTTC.

This sequence joins TRBV1 and TRBJ2-1; whether TRBD1, the table's D call, matches the DNA was not checked. TRBV1 is classified as a pseudogene. The CDR3 consists of 15 residues. As DNA, the CDR3 is TGCACCAGCAGCCAAGTGGACAGCGCTAACAATGAGCAGTTCTTC. The encoded protein is CTSSQVDSANNEQFF.

In its sample, this clone was seen a few times. The chain links TRBV11-1 to TRBJ2-3, with D hard to call. V lost 3 bases, J lost 14 bases, and 12 bases lay in between. The CDR3 contains 11 residues. The germline V gene encodes CDR1 SGHAT and CDR2 FQDESV (reference sequence). The CDR3 DNA reads TGTGCCAGCAGCTTCGGCCTGGACGCGTATTTT. Translating it yields CASSFGLDAYF.

The chain recombines TRBV7-6 with TRBJ1-2; perhaps TRBD1 as D (5 bases). V was pared by 2 bases and J by 7 bases, with 17 bases between. Per germline, CDR1 SGHVS and CDR2 FNYEAQ. The CDR3 runs 15 residues. The CDR3 reads CASSLSPGSSSGYTF. The CDR3 DNA reads TGTGCCAGCAGCTTAAGTCCAGGGTCCTCCAGTGGCTACACCTTC.

This clone showed up just a few times. The genes are TRBV7-8 and TRBJ2-7, with 10 bases identical to TRBD1. The CDR3 covers 14 residues. Unmatched junction bases numbered 6, after V lost 4 bases and J lost 6 bases. Germline assignment: CDR1 SGHVS and CDR2 FQNEAQ. The CDR3 DNA reads as TGTGCCAGCAGCTCCTGGGGACAGGGGTGCGAGCAGTACTTC. Translation: CASSSWGQGCEQYF.

This chain links TRBV4-1 with TRBJ1-1; the D is unclear. Germline CDR1 reads MGHRA; CDR2 reads YSYEKL. Trimming removed 7 bases at V and 7 bases at J, with 13 bases between. This CDR3 is built from 12 residues. CDR3 in DNA: TGCGCCAGCACTTCGGGGTTCCGTGAAGCTTTCTTT. Protein: CASTSGFREAFF.

The rearrangement links TRBV28 to TRBJ1-2; D is perhaps TRBD1 (5 bases). The CDR3 runs 14 residues. Per germline, CDR1 MDHEN and CDR2 SYDVKM. V dropped 5 bases and J dropped 10 bases, with 20 bases sitting between them. The CDR3 protein is CASSDVGEAVIYTF. CDR3 in DNA: TGTGCCAGCAGTGATGTGGGGGAGGCGGTGATCTACACCTTC.